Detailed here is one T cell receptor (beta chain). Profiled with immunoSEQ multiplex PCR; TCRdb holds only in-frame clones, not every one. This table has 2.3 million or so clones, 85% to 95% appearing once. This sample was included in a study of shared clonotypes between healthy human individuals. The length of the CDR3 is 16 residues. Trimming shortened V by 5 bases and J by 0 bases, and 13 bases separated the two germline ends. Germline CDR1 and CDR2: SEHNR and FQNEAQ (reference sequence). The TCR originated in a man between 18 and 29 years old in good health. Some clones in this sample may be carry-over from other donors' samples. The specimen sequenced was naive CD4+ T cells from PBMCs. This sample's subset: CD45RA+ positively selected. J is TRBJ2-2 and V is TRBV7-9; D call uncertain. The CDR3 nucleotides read TGTGCCAGCAGCCTCCGTAGGCCCACGAACACCGGGGAGCTGTTTTTT. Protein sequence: CASSLRRPTNTGELFF.